The 21 T cell receptor beta chains reported below all come from one sample, sequenced in a study of identifying expanded T cells in peripheral blood. Generated by immunoSEQ multiplex PCR, the TCRdb table keeps only in-frame clones and is missing some. The data show about 85,000 clones, around nine tenths seen once. Input material: blood. Receptors were obtained from a person aged 18 to 70 in good health.

A few counts support this clone. V and J are TRBV4-3 and TRBJ2-1, with D possibly being TRBD1 (6 bases). With 4 bases removed from V and 0 bases from J, the gap between germline ends came to 10 bases. CDR3 length equals 15 residues. The germline gives CDR1 LGHNA, CDR2 YSLEER. CDR3 in amino acids: CASSPEDSSYNEQFF. CDR3 DNA sequence: TGCGCCAGCAGCCCCGAGGACAGCTCCTACAATGAGCAGTTCTTC.

V and J are TRBV4-1 and TRBJ2-7; 7 bases map to TRBD1. Losses at the gene ends were 5 bases for V and 3 bases for J; bases not matched to a gene: 7. The CDR3 consists of 14 residues. Germline CDR1 reads MGHRA; CDR2 reads YSYEKL. The CDR3 reads CASSIRTGVYEQYF. CDR3 nucleotides: TGCGCCAGCAGCATACGCACAGGGGTCTACGAGCAGTACTTC.

J is TRBJ1-2 and V is TRBV6-5, with a tentative D call TRBD1 (5 bases). CDR1 MNHEY and CDR2 SVGAGI come from the germline V gene. The ends were cut back, 6 bases at V and 4 bases at J, with 12 bases in the middle. The CDR3 is 13 residues long. DNA for the CDR3: TGTGCCAGCAGGGGGTCTGGGGGCTATGGCTACACCTTC. Translation gives CASRGSGGYGYTF.

The chain employs TRBV18 and TRBJ2-3; D ambiguous. Trimming removed 5 bases at V and 2 bases at J, with 11 bases between. The CDR3 contains 14 residues. Germline CDR1 and CDR2: KGHSH and LQKENI. CDR3 nucleotide sequence: TGTGCCAGCTCAGCTCAGACGGACACAGATACGCAGTATTTT. It codes for CASSAQTDTDTQYF.

The gene calls are TRBV5-1 and TRBJ2-3, with 10 bases fitting TRBD2. CDR3 length: 16 amino acids. CDR1 is SGHRS and CDR2 is YFSETQ in the germline V gene. J gave up 4 bases and V 4 bases, and 9 bases lay outside the gene matches. The CDR3 region is CASSLALAGVADTQYF. CDR3 nucleotide sequence: TGCGCCAGCAGCCTCGCCCTAGCGGGGGTGGCAGATACGCAGTATTTT.

The genes are TRBV18 and TRBJ1-1; D is possibly TRBD1 (6 bases). Between the trimmed V and J ends, which lost 6 bases and 1 base, there was a span of 15 bases. Germline loops: CDR1 KGHSH, CDR2 LQKENI. This CDR3 spans 15 amino acids. The CDR3 region is CASSLRQARNTEAFF. Here the CDR3 DNA reads TGTGCCAGCTCTCTAAGACAGGCCCGGAACACTGAAGCTTTCTTT.

The CDR3 reads CASSSPSGGSYEQYF. CDR3 DNA: TGTGCCAGCAGCTCCCCTTCCGGGGGATCCTACGAGCAGTACTTC. V usage is TRBV7-6 and J usage is TRBJ2-7, with D possibly TRBD2 on 6 matching bases. The V and J ends lost 4 bases and 1 base respectively, with 14 bases between them. The germline gives CDR1 SGHVS, CDR2 FNYEAQ. CDR3 size: 15 residues.

The chain links TRBV6-5 to TRBJ2-3; 10 bases are a match to TRBD2. This CDR3 spans 15 amino acids. Germline-derived CDR1 and CDR2 are MNHEY and SVGAGI. Trimming at V came to 2 bases and at J to 4 bases, leaving 3 bases not matched to a gene. This CDR3 reads CASSYASGGPDTQYF. CDR3 sequence (DNA): TGTGCCAGCAGTTACGCTAGCGGGGGACCAGATACGCAGTATTTT.

J is TRBJ2-2 and V is TRBV19; D uncertain. The V and J ends lost 3 bases and 6 bases respectively, with 11 bases between them. Per the germline V gene, CDR1 is LNHDA and CDR2 is SQIVND (reference sequence). This CDR3 region has 14 residues. CDR3 region: CASSIPWLAGELFF. CDR3 sequence (DNA): TGTGCCAGTAGTATTCCGTGGCTCGCCGGGGAGCTGTTTTTT.

This clone was counted only a few times. The CDR3 DNA reads TGTGCCAGCAGAGGGGGGAGTTTAAGAGAGCAGTACTTC. Translated, it gives CASRGGSLREQYF. The V and J genes are TRBV5-4 and TRBJ2-7; D is possibly TRBD1 or TRBD2 (6 bases each). Between the trimmed V and J ends, which lost 5 bases and 7 bases, there was a span of 16 bases. Germline V gene lookup returns CDR1 SGHNT and CDR2 YYREEE (reference sequence). The length of the CDR3 is 13 residues.

The rearrangement uses TRBV30 and TRBJ1-1; tentative D call: TRBD1 (6 bases). Germline CDR1 is GTSNPN and CDR2 is SVGIG (reference sequence). The CDR3 contains 12 residues. Trimming removed 5 bases at V and 5 bases at J, with 12 bases between. The CDR3 loop reads CAWDAQGTEAFF. CDR3 sequence (DNA): TGTGCCTGGGATGCACAGGGAACTGAAGCTTTCTTT.

This chain links TRBV29-1 with TRBJ2-7; TRBD1 or TRBD2 may be the D gene (5 bases each). CDR3 size: 14 residues. V was cut by 4 bases and J by 4 bases, with 17 bases left in between. The germline V gene has CDR1 SQVTM and CDR2 ANQGSEA. As DNA, the CDR3 is TGCAGCGTTGTCCGACAGAATGGGGGTTACGAGCAGTACTTC. Protein product: CSVVRQNGGYEQYF.

The CDR3: CASSLLTSGGRGEQYF. CDR3 in DNA: TGTGCCAGCAGTCTATTGACTAGCGGGGGGCGTGGGGAGCAGTACTTC. This chain joins TRBV27 and TRBJ2-7; 13 nucleotides match TRBD2. The CDR3 is 16 amino acids. Germline trimming cut 5 bases from V and 7 bases from J; bases unmatched to any gene: 11. Looked up from germline, CDR1 is MNHEY and CDR2 is SMNVEV (reference sequence).

The V and J genes are TRBV13 and TRBJ2-2; D is perhaps TRBD2 (5 bases). The CDR3 runs 14 residues. Deletions cut 4 bases from V and 5 bases from J, with 11 bases between. Germline-derived CDR1 and CDR2 are PRHDT and FYEKMQ (reference sequence). The CDR3 DNA follows: TGTGCCAGCAGCTCCGGACTTTTTACCGGGGAGCTGTTTTTT. Protein product: CASSSGLFTGELFF.

This chain uses TRBV18 with TRBJ2-7, with D hard to call. CDR3 length: 12 amino acids. CDR1 is KGHSH and CDR2 is LQKENI in the germline V gene. The V end was cut by 6 bases, the J end by 4 bases, with 10 bases between. CDR3: CASSPQNYEQYF. CDR3 sequence (DNA): TGTGCCAGCTCGCCCCAGAATTACGAGCAGTACTTC.

The chain uses TRBV7-9 and TRBJ1-3; D is uncertain. This CDR3 has 13 amino acids. The germline V gene has CDR1 SEHNR and CDR2 FQNEAQ (reference sequence). Trimming cost V 4 bases and J 0 bases, with 4 bases left between them. CDR3 region: CASSSSSGNTIYF. CDR3 nucleotides: TGTGCCAGCAGCTCGTCCTCTGGAAACACCATATATTTT.

This clone was seen a few times. The chain is built from TRBV6-1 and TRBJ1-5; 7 positions match TRBD1. This CDR3 is built from 13 residues. The germline V gene encodes CDR1 MNHNS and CDR2 SASEGT. V was pared by 5 bases and J by 11 bases, with 9 bases of the junction left unmatched. The CDR3 DNA follows: TGTGCCAGCAGTAGTGCTACAGGGGCCACCCAGCATTTT. Its translation is CASSSATGATQHF.

This clone has a single count. The chain has TRBV4-2 and TRBJ2-3; TRBD1 might be the D (6 bases). This CDR3 has 16 amino acids. The germline V gene encodes CDR1 LGHNA and CDR2 YNFKEQ. V shed 4 bases and J shed 4 bases, with 18 bases lying between them. CDR3 DNA: TGTGCCAGCAGCCCGCTCATGGACAGTGCCGCAGATACGCAGTATTTT. This encodes CASSPLMDSAADTQYF.

V is TRBV21-1 and J is TRBJ1-1. TRBV21-1 is noted as a pseudogene. CDR3 length equals 14 residues. The CDR3 region has the DNA TGTGCCAGCAGCAAAGTAGGGACCGACACTGAAGCTTTCTTT. This gives the protein CASSKVGTDTEAFF.

This sequence joins TRBV7-2 and TRBJ1-1, with 7 bases that match TRBD1. With V trimmed by 5 bases and J by 1 base, 1 base remained unmatched. The CDR3 is 13 amino acids. Germline CDR1 is SGHTA and CDR2 is FQGNSA. For the CDR3, the DNA is TGTGCCAGCAGCAGGGACAGGAACACTGAAGCTTTCTTT. This gives the protein CASSRDRNTEAFF.

V usage is TRBV2 and J usage is TRBJ2-1, with D perhaps matching TRBD1 (5 bases). This CDR3 is 14 amino acids long. Germline values: CDR1 SNHLY, CDR2 FYNNEI. V lost 3 bases to trimming and J lost 4 bases, with 10 bases between them. The CDR3 loop is CASSERRTYNEQFF. As DNA, the CDR3 is TGTGCCAGCAGTGAGAGACGGACATACAATGAGCAGTTCTTC. Using reference TRBV2 and TRBJ2-1 for the parts outside the CDR3, the full variable domain is EPEVTQTPSHQVTQMGQEVILRCVPISNHLYFYWYRQILGQKVEFLVSFYNNEISEKSEIFDDQFSVERPDGSNFTLKIRSTKLEDSAMYFCASSERRTYNEQFFGPGTRLTVL.